The T cell receptor (beta chain) described here comes from a study of T-cell reconstitution after alpha-beta-depleted transplantation in children. This clonotype was recorded many times. It was with unique molecular identifiers that the TCRbeta library was prepared. TCRdb fed the PCR reads into MiXCR, producing one record per CDR3 protein. The table includes 250,000 to 300,000 distinct CDR3 sequences, around 10% detected once. There are 16 residues in the CDR3. Germline CDR1 SEHNR, CDR2 FQNEAQ (reference sequence). Trimming took off 6 bases at V and 6 bases at J, with 20 bases between the two ends. This clonotype originated in a male patient aged 2 to 9 who had a stem cell transplant for chronic granulomatous disease, so the T cells may come from the graft donor. V usage is TRBV7-9 and J usage is TRBJ2-2; tentatively, D is TRBD1 or TRBD2 (6 bases each). Here the sequenced sample was peripheral blood, taken 180 days after TCRalphabeta/CD19-depleted stem cell transplant. The CDR3 nucleotides are TGTGCCAGCAGTCACGGGGGACACCAGATCCCCGGGGAGCTGTTTTTT. Protein: CASSHGGHQIPGELFF.